Below, one T cell receptor (beta chain) is given with its context. The antigen is undetermined. Amplification used 60 Vbeta primers and 13 Jbeta primers. TCRdb's table, derived via immunoSEQ multiplex PCR, lists solely in-frame clones and lacks some. The table lists about 100,000 clones, more than 65% of them singletons, with over 3.5% in the top ten. This entry comes from a study of cytomegalovirus exposure and HLA in healthy donors. Study findings and constraints: Presence/absence comparisons presumed near-even sequencing depth among donors. Being productive about 90% or about 30% of the time was typical of most TCR beta V segments in an earlier analysis. In a later analysis, parvovirus B19, influenza, CMV and Epstein-Barr virus appeared linked to several top co-occurrence clusters.

Trimming cost V 3 bases and J 2 bases, with 13 bases left between them. This CDR3 contains 15 residues. Germline CDR1 SGDLS, CDR2 YYNGEE. The sequence was collected from a woman between 50 and 59 years old in good health and CMV-seropositive. Specimen: PBMCs. The rearrangement joins TRBV9 to TRBJ2-3; TRBD2 is a possible D gene (6 bases). The CDR3 spells CASSAPLAFTDTQYF. The CDR3 nucleotides are TGTGCCAGCAGCGCGCCTCTAGCGTTCACAGATACGCAGTATTTT.